This T cell receptor beta chain originates from a study of blood T cell repertoires in COVID-19. Study details: Sites across the United States, Italy and Spain contributed samples from acute and convalescent COVID-19. Sample material is recorded as cDNA or gDNA derived from T cells, B-cell-depleted T cells, or PBMCs.

The germline CDR1 and CDR2 sequences are LGHNA and YSLEER. Between the trimmed V and J ends, which lost 4 bases and 4 bases, there was a span of 11 bases. The CDR3 runs to 14 residues. The authors' processing: Scientists estimated how many nucleated cells there were by amplifying reference gene primers. TCRdb's copy holds only in-frame clones and misses some; the assay was immunoSEQ multiplex PCR. V and J calls and clone size follow that table, whereas D and trimming were derived from the DNA. Altogether 40,000 to 50,000 clones are present, roughly nine tenths being singletons, with the ten largest covering 6.2%.

J is TRBJ2-1 and V is TRBV4-3; D is possibly TRBD1 (5 bases). This TCR came from a human donor in a cohort sampled during active COVID-19. Sequences were obtained from peripheral blood. The CDR3: CASSLGHHYNEQFF. The CDR3 DNA is TGCGCCAGCAGCCTCGGACACCATTACAATGAGCAGTTCTTC.